The 2 T cell receptor beta chains listed next were all sequenced from one sample in a study of CD8+CD57+ T cells in acquired aplastic anemia. Investigators profiled TCR beta VDJ and CDR3 from genomic DNA template. Each CDR3 protein gets one entry after TCRdb re-called the reads with MiXCR. The sample shows about 270,000 distinct CDR3 sequences, 55% to 60% of them seen only once. The specimen was sorted CD4+, CD8+, or CD8+CD57+ T cells (not recorded which) from PBMCs. These receptors were collected from a human donor with severe aplastic anemia or a healthy control (not recorded which).

This clonotype has at least ten counts. DNA for the CDR3: TGTGCCACCAGCGGTGGGACAGGCTATGGCTACACCTTC. The encoded protein is CATSGGTGYGYTF. V is TRBV15 and J is TRBJ1-2; TRBD1 agrees at 8 bases. The germline V gene has CDR1 LNHNV and CDR2 YYDKDF (reference sequence). Trimming cost V 5 bases and J 4 bases; bases outside gene matches: 3. This CDR3 is 13 amino acids long.

For this clonotype: A read error may produce the germline difference seen at one junction end. This chain links TRBV6-2 or TRBV6-3 with TRBJ1-5, with 7 bases lining up with TRBD1. The length of the CDR3 is 16 residues. Germline V lookup: CDR1 MNHEY, CDR2 SVGEGT. CDR3 amino acids: CASSYGQVSGNQLQHF. The CDR3 nucleotides read TGTGCCAGCAGTTACGGACAGGTGAGCGGCAATCAGCTCCAGCATTTT.